This passage covers 2 T cell receptor beta chains from one sample sequenced in a study of blood T cells in healthy people across ages. A sample-barcoded 5' primer and a J-beta primer mix were used in a second PCR of roughly 7 to 12 cycles. TCRdb ran MiXCR on the 5' RACE reads and lists one entry per CDR3 protein. Among about 1,400,000 distinct CDR3 sequences listed, approximately 60% were seen once. Sequenced material: blood. These TCRs come from a man younger than 35 in good health.

The gene calls are TRBV5-1 and TRBJ2-7; 10 positions match TRBD2. In germline, CDR1 is SGHRS, CDR2 YFSETQ. The length of the CDR3 is 16 residues. V was pared by 4 bases and J by 4 bases, with 11 bases of the junction left unmatched. The CDR3 DNA reads TGCGCCAGCAGCCCGTCGGGACTAGCGCAGTTTTACGAGCAGTACTTC. Translating gives CASSPSGLAQFYEQYF. Variable domain in full (rest from reference TRBV5-1 and TRBJ2-7): KAGVTQTPRYLIKTRGQQVTLSCSPISGHRSVSWYQQTPGQGLQFLFEYFSETQRNKGNFPGRFSGRQFSNSRSEMNVSTLELGDSALYLCASSPSGLAQFYEQYFGPGTRLTVT.

The V and J genes are TRBV2 and TRBJ2-7; D unclear. Per germline, CDR1 SNHLY and CDR2 FYNNEI. The CDR3 length is 14 residues. Trimming pared 6 bases from V and 0 bases from J, leaving 12 bases between. CDR3 region: CASRPTISSYEQYF. CDR3 coding DNA: TGTGCCAGCAGACCCACAATAAGCTCCTACGAGCAGTACTTC.